This TCR beta chain was recovered during a study of human T cells and chemical hapten exposure. The wider study: There were weekly diphenylcyclopropenone doses to the scalp for patients throughout the approximately 25-week study. Variability of per-sample TCR yields stemmed mainly from small differences in pooled library volume.

As for time point: patch test 2, 6 weeks after DPC sensitization. Treatment reported: therapeutic diphenylcyclopropenone sensitization with weekly scalp DPC. Each CDR3 protein is one row after TCRdb ran MiXCR on the RACE reads. Among fewer than 90,000 distinct CDR3 sequences listed, 6.5% to 8% were seen once. Sequences were derived from whole blood, sampled in connection with sensitization to the hapten diphenylcyclopropenone (DPC). The origin of this receptor is a woman between 25 and 40 years old with alopecia areata. Some clones in this sample may be carry-over from other donors' samples.

CDR3 in amino acids: CASSLVGLPGLFF. CDR3 nucleotide sequence: TGTGCCAGCAGCTTAGTGGGACTACCGGGACTGTTTTTT. The gene calls are TRBV7-9 and TRBJ1-4; maybe TRBD1 (5 bases). Trimming left V 1 base short and J 13 bases short, with 13 bases between. CDR1 and CDR2 from the germline V gene are SEHNR and FQNEAQ (reference sequence). The CDR3 contains 13 residues. The whole variable domain, remainder taken from reference TRBV7-9 and TRBJ1-4, is DTGVSQNPRHKITKRGQNVTFRCDPISEHNRLYWYRQTLGQGPEFLTYFQNEAQLEKSRLLSDRFSAERPKGSFSTLEIQRTEQGDSAMYLCASSLVGLPGLFFGSGTQLSVL.